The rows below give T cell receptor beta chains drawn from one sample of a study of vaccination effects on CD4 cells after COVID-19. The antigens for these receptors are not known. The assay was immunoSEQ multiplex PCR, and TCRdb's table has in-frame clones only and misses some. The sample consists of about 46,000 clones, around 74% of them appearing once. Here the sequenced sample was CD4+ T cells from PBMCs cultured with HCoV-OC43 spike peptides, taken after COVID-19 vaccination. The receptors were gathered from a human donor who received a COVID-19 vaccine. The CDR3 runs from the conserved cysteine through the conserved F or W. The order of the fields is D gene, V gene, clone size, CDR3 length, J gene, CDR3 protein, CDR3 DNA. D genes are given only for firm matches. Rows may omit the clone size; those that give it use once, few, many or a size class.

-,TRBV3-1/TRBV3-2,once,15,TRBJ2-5,CASSSRGTQKETQYF,TGTGCCAGCAGCTCCCGCGGGACACAAAAAGAGACCCAGTACTTC
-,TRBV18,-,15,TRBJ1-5,CASSPGVGGYQPQHF,TGTGCCAGCTCACCCGGGGTGGGGGGCTATCAGCCCCAGCATTTT
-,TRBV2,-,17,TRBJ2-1,CASSPLSSIPAYNEQFF,TGTGCCAGCTCTCCCTTAAGCAGCATTCCGGCTTACAATGAGCAGTTCTTC
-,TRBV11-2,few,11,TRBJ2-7,CASSLGGTQYF,TGTGCCAGCAGCTTAGGTGGGACTCAGTACTTC
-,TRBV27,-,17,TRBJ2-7,CASSLKDSRSSSYEQYF,TGTGCCAGCAGTTTAAAAGATTCCCGATCTAGCTCCTACGAGCAGTACTTC
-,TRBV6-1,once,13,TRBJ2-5,CASSEVRRETQYF,TGTGCCAGCAGTGAAGTTCGTCGGGAGACCCAGTACTTC
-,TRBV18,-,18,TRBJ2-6,CASSPPGQKISGANVLTF,TGTGCCAGCTCACCACCCGGACAGAAAATCTCTGGGGCCAACGTCCTGACTTTC
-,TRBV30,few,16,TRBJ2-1,CAWKENGGGSYNEQFF,TGTGCCTGGAAAGAGAACGGGGGTGGGTCCTACAATGAGCAGTTCTTC
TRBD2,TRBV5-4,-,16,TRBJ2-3,CASSLIAGGIADTQYF,TGTGCCAGCAGCTTGATAGCGGGAGGGATCGCAGATACGCAGTATTTT
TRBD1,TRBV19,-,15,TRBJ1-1,CASSIGGTVRTEAFF,TGTGCCAGTAGTATAGGTGGGACAGTACGCACTGAAGCTTTCTTT
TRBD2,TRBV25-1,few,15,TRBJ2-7,CASSEQGGVPYEQYF,TGTGCCAGCAGTGAACAGGGAGGGGTCCCCTACGAGCAGTACTTC